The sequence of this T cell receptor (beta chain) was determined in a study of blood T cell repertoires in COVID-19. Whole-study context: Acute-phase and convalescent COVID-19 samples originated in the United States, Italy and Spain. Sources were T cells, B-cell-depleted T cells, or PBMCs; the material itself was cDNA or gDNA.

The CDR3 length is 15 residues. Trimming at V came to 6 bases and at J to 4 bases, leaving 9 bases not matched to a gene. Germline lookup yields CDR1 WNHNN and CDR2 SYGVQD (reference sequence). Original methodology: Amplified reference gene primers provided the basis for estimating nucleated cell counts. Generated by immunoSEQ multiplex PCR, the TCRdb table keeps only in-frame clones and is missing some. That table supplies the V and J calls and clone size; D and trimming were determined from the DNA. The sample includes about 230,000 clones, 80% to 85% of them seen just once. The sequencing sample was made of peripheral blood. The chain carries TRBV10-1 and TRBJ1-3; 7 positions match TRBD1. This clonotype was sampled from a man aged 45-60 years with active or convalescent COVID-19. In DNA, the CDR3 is TGCGCCAGCAGCAACACCGGGACAGAGGGAAACACCATATATTTT. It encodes CASSNTGTEGNTIYF.